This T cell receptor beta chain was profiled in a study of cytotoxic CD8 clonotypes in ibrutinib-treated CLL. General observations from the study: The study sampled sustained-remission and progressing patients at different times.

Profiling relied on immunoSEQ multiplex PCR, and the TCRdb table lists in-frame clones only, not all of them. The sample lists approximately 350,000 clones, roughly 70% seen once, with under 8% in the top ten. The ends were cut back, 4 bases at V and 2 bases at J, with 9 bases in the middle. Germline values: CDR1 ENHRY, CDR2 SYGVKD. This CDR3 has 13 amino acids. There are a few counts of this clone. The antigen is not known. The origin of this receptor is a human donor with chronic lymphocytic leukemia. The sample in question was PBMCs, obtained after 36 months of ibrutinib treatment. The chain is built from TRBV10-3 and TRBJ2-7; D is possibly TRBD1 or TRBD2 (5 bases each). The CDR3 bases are TGTGCCATCAGTGGGGACGGTGCCTACGAGCAGTACTTC. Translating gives CAISGDGAYEQYF.